There are a few counts of the clone carrying this TCR beta chain. Its antigen is unidentified. Notes on the study in general: Larger-cohort validation covered only one TCR beta V-J rearrangement. Tumor Tregs overlapped most with tumor, then blood, naive CD4+ cells.

Constant-region reverse primers amplified full-length variable regions, followed by semi-nested Nested Universal Primer A PCR. Via MiXCR, TCRdb re-called the 5' RACE reads, giving one row per CDR3 protein. The table includes around 57,000 distinct CDR3 sequences, about 28% detected once. CD4+CD45RO+CD25- cells were isolated as memory CD4+ T cells. The germline V gene encodes CDR1 MNHEY and CDR2 SVGEGT. V was pared by 3 bases and J by 1 base, with 8 bases of the junction left unmatched. This CDR3 region has 17 residues. Source material: tumor-infiltrating memory CD4+ T cells sorted from the breast tumor. Subset of the sample: memory CD4+ T cells, CD4+CD45RO+CD25-. The origin of this receptor is a female donor with breast cancer. This chain links TRBV6-2 or TRBV6-3 with TRBJ1-1; 10 bases are shared with TRBD1. The CDR3 DNA sequence: TGTGCCAGCAGTTATGTTGTGGGACAGGGGACGAACACTGAAGCTTTCTTT. Encoded protein: CASSYVVGQGTNTEAFF.